The 10 T cell receptor beta chains below come from one sample, sequenced in a study of blood T cells in healthy people across ages. Together with a sample-barcoded 5' primer, a J-beta primer mix was included in a second PCR lasting roughly 6 to 12 cycles. Each CDR3 protein gets one entry after TCRdb re-called the 5' RACE reads with MiXCR. The sample consists of under 1 million distinct CDR3 sequences, 40% to 50% of them appearing once. Input material: blood. The receptor set was obtained from a man aged 60 to 69 in good health.

This chain uses TRBV20-1 with TRBJ2-7; tentatively, D is TRBD1 or TRBD2 (6 bases each). CDR1 and CDR2 (germline): DFQATT, SNEGSKA (reference sequence). The CDR3 is made up of 14 amino acids. V lost 6 bases and J lost 0, with 15 bases in between. The CDR3 loop is CSAPWGASSYEQYF. CDR3 nucleotide sequence: TGCAGTGCCCCATGGGGGGCTAGCTCCTACGAGCAGTACTTC.

This clonotype was observed a handful of times. V and J are TRBV29-1 and TRBJ2-1; 9 bases fit TRBD2. Unmatched junction bases numbered 5, after V lost 1 base and J lost 4 bases. Germline CDR1 reads SQVTM; CDR2 reads ANQGSEA. The CDR3 runs 15 residues. The CDR3 loop reads CSVEVGGGVYNEQFF. DNA of the CDR3: TGCAGCGTTGAAGTTGGCGGGGGGGTTTACAATGAGCAGTTCTTC.

Regarding this clonotype: This may arise from a read error, as a much more abundant clone is one base away. J is TRBJ2-3 and V is TRBV4-3; TRBD1 agrees at 7 bases. CDR1 LGHNA and CDR2 YSLEER come from the germline V gene. V lost 3 bases and J lost 1; bases outside the gene matches: 7. The CDR3 is 16 residues long. Here the CDR3 DNA reads TGCGCCAGCAGCCAGGGGACAGCCCTTCGCACAGATACGCAGTATTTT. Amino acids: CASSQGTALRTDTQYF.

The rearrangement joins TRBV27 to TRBJ1-6; 8 nucleotides agree with TRBD1. The junction had 9 bases not matched to a gene; V was cut back by 6 bases and J by 5 bases. Looked up from germline, CDR1 is MNHEY and CDR2 is SMNVEV (reference sequence). The CDR3 loop spans 16 amino acids. CDR3 amino acids: CASSPGTGIDNSPLHF. The CDR3, as DNA: TGTGCCAGCAGCCCCGGGACAGGCATCGATAATTCACCCCTCCACTTT.

As to this clonotype: The junction departs from germline at one end; a sequencing error may be responsible. V is TRBV12-3 or TRBV12-4 and J is TRBJ2-5, with 10 bases identical to TRBD2. The better agreement between TRBJ2-7 and the DNA end casts doubt on the J call. The CDR3 runs to 16 residues. The CDR3 reads CAGSLSPSGGPYEQYF. Written as DNA, the CDR3 is TGTGCCGGCAGTTTATCCCCTAGCGGGGGCCCCTACGAGCAGTACTTC.

The J gene is TRBJ2-4, the V gene TRBV11-2; TRBD2 agrees at 7 bases. V dropped 4 bases and J dropped 13; count of bases not matched to a gene: 10. Germline V gene lookup returns CDR1 SGHAT and CDR2 FQNNGV. CDR3 size: 13 residues. The CDR3 sequence is CASSSGLVNEQYF. DNA of the CDR3: TGTGCCAGCAGCTCTGGACTAGTCAATGAGCAGTACTTC. Looking up the rest from reference TRBV11-2 and TRBJ2-4 gives the full variable domain: EAGVAQSPRYKIIEKRQSVAFWCNPISGHATLYWYQQILGQGPKLLIQFQNNGVVDDSQLPKDRFSAERLKGVDSTLKIQPAKLEDSAVYLCASSSGLVNEQYFGAGTRLSVL.

The genes are TRBV4-1 and TRBJ1-6, with 8 nucleotides matching TRBD1. The CDR3 spans 17 residues. Germline-derived CDR1 and CDR2 are MGHRA and YSYEKL. Trimming at V came to 0 bases and at J to 7 bases, leaving 8 bases not matched to a gene. The CDR3: CASSQDGTGPRNSPLHF. CDR3 in DNA: TGCGCCAGCAGCCAAGATGGGACAGGCCCGAGAAATTCACCCCTCCACTTT.

The sample holds a few counts of this clonotype. The CDR3 sequence is CATSDLTGGAISSYNEQFF. The CDR3 nucleotides are TGTGCCACCAGTGATTTAACCGGGGGGGCGATCAGCTCCTACAATGAGCAGTTCTTC. The V call is TRBV24-1, the J call TRBJ2-1; 8 positions agree with TRBD2. With V trimmed by 1 base and J by 0 bases, 10 bases remained unmatched. This CDR3 contains 19 residues. The germline CDR1 and CDR2 sequences are KGHDR and SFDVKD.

This clonotype was recorded many times. The V call is TRBV6-2 or TRBV6-3, the J call TRBJ1-5; D is undetermined. Trimming removed 6 bases at V and 11 bases at J, with 20 bases between. In germline, CDR1 is MNHEY, CDR2 SVGEGT. CDR3 size: 14 residues. CDR3 sequence: CASSQTPQARAQHF. The CDR3 coding sequence is TGTGCCAGCAGCCAAACTCCCCAGGCCAGAGCCCAGCATTTT.

A few counts support this clonotype. The rearrangement uses TRBV12-3 or TRBV12-4 and TRBJ2-7; 8 bases fit TRBD1. Near its end, the DNA agrees better with TRBJ2-5, so the J call may be wrong. The CDR3 covers 14 residues. CDR3 protein: CASSIRTGPETQYF. CDR3 nucleotide sequence: TGTGCCAGCAGTATCCGGACAGGGCCAGAGACCCAGTACTTC.